The clone carrying this TCR beta chain has more than one count but fewer than ten. This sample was included in a study of CD8+CD57+ T cells in acquired aplastic anemia. The TCR beta profiling, which covered VDJ combination and CDR3 sequence, was carried out using genomic DNA as the template. TCRdb analysed the reads with MiXCR anew, one entry per CDR3 protein. Among around 430,000 distinct CDR3 sequences listed, around 30% were seen once. Germline V gives CDR1 MNHEY, CDR2 SVGAGI. CDR3 length: 17 residues. With V trimmed by 6 bases and J by 2 bases, 11 bases remained unmatched. Those patients picked for sequencing had displayed CD8+CD57+ cell expansion on flow cytometry. Diagnosis of severe acquired aplastic anemia applied to all patients.

This sequence joins TRBV6-5 and TRBJ1-1; 11 bases are shared with TRBD1. This clonotype originated in a human donor with aplastic anemia. Source material: sorted CD4+, CD8+, or CD8+CD57+ T cells (not recorded which) from PBMCs. The CDR3: CASRLIGTGGTNTEAFF. The CDR3 bases are TGTGCCAGCAGGCTCATCGGGACAGGGGGAACAAACACTGAAGCTTTCTTT.